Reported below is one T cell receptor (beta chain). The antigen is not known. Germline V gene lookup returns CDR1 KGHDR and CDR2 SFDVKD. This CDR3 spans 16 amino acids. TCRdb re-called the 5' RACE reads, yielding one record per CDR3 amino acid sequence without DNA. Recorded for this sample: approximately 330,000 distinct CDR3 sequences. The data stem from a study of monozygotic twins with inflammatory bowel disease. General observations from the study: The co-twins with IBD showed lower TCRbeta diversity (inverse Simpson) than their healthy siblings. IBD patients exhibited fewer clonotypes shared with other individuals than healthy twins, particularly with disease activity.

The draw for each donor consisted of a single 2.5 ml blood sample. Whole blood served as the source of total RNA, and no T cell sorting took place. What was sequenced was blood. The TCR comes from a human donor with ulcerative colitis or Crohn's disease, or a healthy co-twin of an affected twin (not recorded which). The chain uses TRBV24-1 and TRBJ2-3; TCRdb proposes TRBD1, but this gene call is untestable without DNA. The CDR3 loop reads CATSDENRGRTDTQYF.